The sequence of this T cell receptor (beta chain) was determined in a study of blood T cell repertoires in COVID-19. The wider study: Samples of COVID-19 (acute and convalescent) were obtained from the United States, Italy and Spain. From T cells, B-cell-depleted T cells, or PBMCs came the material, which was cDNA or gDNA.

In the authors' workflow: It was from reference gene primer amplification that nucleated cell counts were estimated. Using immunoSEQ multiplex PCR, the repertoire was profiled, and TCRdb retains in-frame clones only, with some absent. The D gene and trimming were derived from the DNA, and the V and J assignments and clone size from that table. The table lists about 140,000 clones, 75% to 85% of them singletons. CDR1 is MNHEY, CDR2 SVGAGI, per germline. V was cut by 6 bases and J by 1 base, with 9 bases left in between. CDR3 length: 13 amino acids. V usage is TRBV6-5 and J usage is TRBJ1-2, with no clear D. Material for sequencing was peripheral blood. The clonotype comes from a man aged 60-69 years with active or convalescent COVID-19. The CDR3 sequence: CASRLTVNYGYTF. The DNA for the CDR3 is TGTGCCAGCAGACTTACAGTTAACTATGGCTACACCTTC.